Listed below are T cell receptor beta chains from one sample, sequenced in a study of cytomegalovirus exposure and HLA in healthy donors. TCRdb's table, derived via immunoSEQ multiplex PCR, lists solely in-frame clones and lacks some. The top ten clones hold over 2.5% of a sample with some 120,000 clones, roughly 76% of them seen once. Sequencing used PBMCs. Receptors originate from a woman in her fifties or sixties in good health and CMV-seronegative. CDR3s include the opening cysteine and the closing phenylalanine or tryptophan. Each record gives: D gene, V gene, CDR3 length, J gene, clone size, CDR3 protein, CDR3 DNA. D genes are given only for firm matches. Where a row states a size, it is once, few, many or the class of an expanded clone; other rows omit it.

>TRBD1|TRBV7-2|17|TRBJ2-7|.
CASSLVAAGQGTWEQYF
TGTGCCAGCAGCTTAGTCGCTGCGGGACAGGGAACTTGGGAGCAGTACTTC
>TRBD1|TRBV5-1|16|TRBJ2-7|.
CASSLEWVDRAYEQYF
TGCGCCAGCAGCTTGGAGTGGGTAGACAGGGCCTACGAGCAGTACTTC
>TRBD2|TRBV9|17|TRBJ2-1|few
CASSPDGTSGTYNEQFF
TGTGCCAGCAGCCCCGACGGGACTAGCGGGACCTACAATGAGCAGTTCTTC
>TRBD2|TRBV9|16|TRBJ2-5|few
CASSGGLAGGGETQYF
TGTGCCAGCAGCGGGGGACTAGCGGGAGGGGGTGAGACCCAGTACTTC
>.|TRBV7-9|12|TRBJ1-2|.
CASSSENSGYTF
TGTGCCAGCAGCTCGGAAAACAGCGGCTACACCTTC
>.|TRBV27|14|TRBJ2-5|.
CASSFGQGRETQYF
TGTGCCAGCAGTTTTGGGCAGGGCCGAGAGACCCAGTACTTC
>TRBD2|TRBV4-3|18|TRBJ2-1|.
CASSPSTLLSGRNNEQFF
TGCGCCAGCAGCCCCTCCACCTTACTTAGCGGGAGGAACAATGAGCAGTTCTTC
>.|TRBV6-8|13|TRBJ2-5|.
CASRIQQQETQYF
TGTGCCAGCAGAATACAGCAACAAGAGACCCAGTACTTC
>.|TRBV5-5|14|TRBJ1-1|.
CASSFRRETAEAFF
TGTGCCAGCAGCTTTCGGCGGGAAACAGCTGAAGCTTTCTTT
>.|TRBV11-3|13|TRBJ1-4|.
CASSLGPGEKLFF
TGTGCCAGCAGCTTAGGCCCGGGGGAAAAACTGTTTTTT
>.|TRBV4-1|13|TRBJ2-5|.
CASSRTTGETQYF
TGCGCCAGCAGCCGTACTACGGGGGAGACCCAGTACTTC
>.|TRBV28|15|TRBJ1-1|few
CASSLHRDGSTEAFF
TGTGCCAGCAGTTTACACAGGGATGGTTCCACTGAAGCTTTCTTT
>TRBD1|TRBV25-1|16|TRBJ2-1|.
CASSGTGTGRYNEQFF
TGTGCCAGCAGTGGAACCGGGACAGGGAGGTACAATGAGCAGTTCTTC
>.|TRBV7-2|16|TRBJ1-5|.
CASSSPGSGSNQPQHF
TGTGCCAGCAGCTCCCCCGGGTCGGGGAGCAATCAGCCCCAGCATTTT
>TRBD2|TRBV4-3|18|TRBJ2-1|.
CASSQDVVAGVRYNEQFF
TGCGCCAGCAGCCAAGATGTGGTAGCGGGAGTAAGATACAATGAGCAGTTCTTC
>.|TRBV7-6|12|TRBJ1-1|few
CAEAGLDTEAFF
TGTGCTGAGGCGGGTCTAGACACTGAAGCTTTCTTT
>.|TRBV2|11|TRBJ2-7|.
CASRDTYEQYF
TGTGCCAGCAGGGACACCTACGAGCAGTACTTC
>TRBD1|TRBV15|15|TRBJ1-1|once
CATSRETGMNTEAFF
TGTGCCACCAGCAGAGAGACAGGGATGAACACTGAAGCTTTCTTT
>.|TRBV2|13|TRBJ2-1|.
CASSVLNRNEQFF
TGTGCCAGCAGCGTCCTGAACCGGAATGAGCAGTTCTTC
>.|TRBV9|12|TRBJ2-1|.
CASSLLGDEQFF
TGTGCCAGCAGCCTCTTGGGCGATGAGCAGTTCTTC
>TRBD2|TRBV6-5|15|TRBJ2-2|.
CAASPLAGDTGELFF
TGTGCCGCCTCCCCCTTGGCGGGAGACACCGGGGAGCTGTTTTTT
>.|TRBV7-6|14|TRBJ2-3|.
CASGGRDGTDTQYF
TGTGCTTCAGGAGGGCGGGATGGCACAGATACGCAGTATTTT
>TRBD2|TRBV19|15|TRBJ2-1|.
CASSPERGSYNEQFF
TGTGCCAGTAGCCCCGAGCGGGGCTCCTACAATGAGCAGTTCTTC
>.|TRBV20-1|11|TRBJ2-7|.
CSAEIRGEQYF
TGCAGTGCCGAAATTAGAGGTGAGCAGTACTTC
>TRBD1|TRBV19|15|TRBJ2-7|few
CASSTGTGSSYEQYF
TGTGCCAGTAGTACAGGGACAGGGAGCTCCTACGAGCAGTACTTC
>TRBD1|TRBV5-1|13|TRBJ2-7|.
CASSWDSSYEQYF
TGCGCCAGCAGCTGGGACAGCTCCTACGAGCAGTACTTC
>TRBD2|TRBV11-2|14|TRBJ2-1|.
CASSSSRGGNEQFF
TGTGCCAGCAGCTCATCCCGGGGGGGCAATGAGCAGTTCTTC
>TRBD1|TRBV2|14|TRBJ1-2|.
CATLPGQGNYGYTF
TGTGCCACCTTGCCGGGACAGGGGAACTATGGCTACACCTTC
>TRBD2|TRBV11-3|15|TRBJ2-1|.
CASSLTGLVYNEQFF
TGTGCCAGCAGCTTAACCGGACTAGTTTACAATGAGCAGTTCTTC
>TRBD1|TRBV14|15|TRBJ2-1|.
CASSQPGGVPGSEFF
TGTGCCAGCAGCCAACCAGGGGGCGTTCCCGGTTCCGAGTTCTTC
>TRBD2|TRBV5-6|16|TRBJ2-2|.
CASSMRLAGGPGELFF
TGTGCCAGCAGCATGCGACTAGCGGGAGGGCCCGGGGAGCTGTTTTTT
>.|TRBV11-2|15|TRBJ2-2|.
CASSSQGGNTGELFF
TGTGCCAGCAGCTCCCAGGGGGGAAACACCGGGGAGCTGTTTTTT
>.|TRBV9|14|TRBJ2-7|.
CASSGGRGTYEQYF
TGTGCCAGCAGCGGAGGTAGGGGCACCTACGAGCAGTACTTC
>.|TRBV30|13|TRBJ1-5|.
CAWSTGSSEPQHF
TGTGCCTGGAGTACAGGTTCCTCCGAGCCCCAGCATTTT
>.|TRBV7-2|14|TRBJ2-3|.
CASSLGQGPDTQYF
TGTGCCAGCAGCTTAGGACAAGGCCCAGATACGCAGTATTTT
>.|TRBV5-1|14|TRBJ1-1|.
CASSLQGMSTEAFF
TGCGCCAGCAGCTTACAGGGTATGTCCACTGAAGCTTTCTTT
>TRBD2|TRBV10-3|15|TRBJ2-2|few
CAISIGGRASGELFF
TGTGCCATCAGTATTGGCGGGAGGGCATCCGGGGAGCTGTTTTTT
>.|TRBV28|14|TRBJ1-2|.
CASRPSQSNYGYTF
TGTGCCAGCAGACCTTCCCAAAGCAACTATGGCTACACCTTC
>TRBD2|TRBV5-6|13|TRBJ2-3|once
CASSLAGADTQYF
TGTGCCAGCAGCTTAGCGGGAGCAGATACGCAGTATTTT
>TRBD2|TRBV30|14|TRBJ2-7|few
CAWRPWTRVAEQYF
TGTGCCTGGAGGCCCTGGACTAGAGTCGCCGAGCAGTACTTC
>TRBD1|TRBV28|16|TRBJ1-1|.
CASRPSDRGWSTEAFF
TGTGCCAGCAGGCCCTCGGACAGGGGTTGGAGCACTGAAGCTTTCTTT
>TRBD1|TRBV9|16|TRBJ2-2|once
CASSTSGGTNTGELFF
TGTGCCAGCAGCACCTCAGGGGGTACGAACACCGGGGAGCTGTTTTTT
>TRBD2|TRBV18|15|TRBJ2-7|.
CASSRLAGSSYEQYF
TGTGCCAGCTCACGACTAGCGGGAAGCTCCTACGAGCAGTACTTC
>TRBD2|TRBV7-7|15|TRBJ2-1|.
CASSAGLAGVNEQFF
TGTGCTAGCAGCGCGGGACTAGCGGGAGTAAATGAGCAGTTCTTC
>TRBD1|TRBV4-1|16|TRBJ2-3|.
CASSQVDRVTTDTQYF
TGCGCCAGCAGCCAAGTAGACAGGGTGACAACAGATACGCAGTATTTT
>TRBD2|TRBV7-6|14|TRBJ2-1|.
CASSLTGGRNEQFF
TGTGCCAGCAGCTTAACGGGGGGACGCAATGAGCAGTTCTTC
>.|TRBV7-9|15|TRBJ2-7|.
CSSSFFQGGSYEQYF
TGTTCCAGCAGCTTTTTTCAAGGGGGCTCCTACGAGCAGTACTTC
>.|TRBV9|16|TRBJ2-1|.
CASSMTGDPFYNEQFF
TGTGCCAGCAGCATGACAGGAGACCCCTTCTACAATGAGCAGTTCTTC
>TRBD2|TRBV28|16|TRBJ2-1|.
CASSLLAGDGYNEQFF
TGTGCCAGCAGTTTACTGGCGGGAGACGGCTACAATGAGCAGTTCTTC
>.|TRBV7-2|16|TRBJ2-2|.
CASSSQTGRNTGELFF
TGTGCCAGCAGTTCCCAGACCGGGAGAAACACCGGGGAGCTGTTTTTT
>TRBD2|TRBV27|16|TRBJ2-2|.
CASTLSPGLGTGELFF
TGTGCCAGCACCTTATCCCCGGGACTAGGAACCGGGGAGCTGTTTTTT
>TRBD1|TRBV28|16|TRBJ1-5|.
CASSLDTGVLNQPQHF
TGTGCCAGCAGTTTAGATACAGGGGTCCTGAATCAGCCCCAGCATTTT
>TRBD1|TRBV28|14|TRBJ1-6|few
CASIGQGAGSPLHF
TGTGCCAGTATAGGACAGGGGGCAGGTTCACCCCTCCACTTT
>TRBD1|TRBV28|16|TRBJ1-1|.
CASSFGAIIGQEGAFF
TGTGCCAGCAGTTTCGGGGCCATCATCGGACAGGAAGGAGCTTTCTTT